This entry is about one T cell receptor beta chain. In germline, CDR1 is SGHTS, CDR2 YDEGEE. This CDR3 comprises 14 residues. V was clipped by 4 bases and J by 3 bases; unmatched bases: 4. Time point here: baseline, week 1 (first vaccination visit). As to treatment: pre-vaccination baseline after standard-of-care therapy. The data were taken from a study of a mutant IDH1 vaccine in newly diagnosed glioma. Study context: Patients previously underwent radiotherapy, temozolomide, or both, and most underwent both.

The repertoire was sequenced with immunoSEQ multiplex PCR; TCRdb's copy has only in-frame clones and lacks some. In the table there are roughly 38,000 clones, roughly 90% of which are singletons. The specimen was PBMCs, collected from a glioma patient treated with radiotherapy, temozolomide or both. This chain uses TRBV5-8 with TRBJ1-5; TRBD1 matches 7 bases. The clonotype comes from a man between 18 and 29 years old with glioma. DNA for the CDR3: TGTGCCAGCAGCCGGACAGGACTCAATCAGCCCCAGCATTTT. Translated: CASSRTGLNQPQHF.